Detailed here is one TCR beta chain. Antigen: not known. This sample was taken from a study of a mutant IDH1 vaccine in newly diagnosed glioma. Looking at the study overall: Sex distribution of treated patients was about 60% male and roughly 38% female; mean age was about 40 years. Beforehand, treatment had been radiotherapy, temozolomide, or both; the majority received both.

Germline CDR1 is SEHNR and CDR2 is FQNEAQ (reference sequence). The CDR3 is 13 residues long. Trimming took off 11 bases at V and 3 bases at J, with 16 bases between the two ends. Profiled with immunoSEQ multiplex PCR; TCRdb holds only in-frame clones, not every one. The sample contains around 60,000 clones, 80% to 85% of which appear only once. This sample's time point: week 35, safety follow-up. In the vaccine, a single dose held 300 ug of the mutant IDH1 20-mer peptide, along with topical imiquimod. This TCR derives from a man between 25 and 39 years old with glioma. Material: PBMCs, obtained from a glioma patient whose treatment included an IDH1 peptide vaccine. The V and J genes are TRBV7-9 and TRBJ1-1; no definite D call. CDR3 bases: TGTGCCTCCCATCGGGCCCAGCACACTGAAGCTTTCTTT. As protein: CASHRAQHTEAFF. Together with reference TRBV7-9 and TRBJ1-1, the CDR3 gives the full variable domain: DTGVSQNPRHKITKRGQNVTFRCDPISEHNRLYWYRQTLGQGPEFLTYFQNEAQLEKSRLLSDRFSAERPKGSFSTLEIQRTEQGDSAMYLCASHRAQHTEAFFGQGTRLTVV.